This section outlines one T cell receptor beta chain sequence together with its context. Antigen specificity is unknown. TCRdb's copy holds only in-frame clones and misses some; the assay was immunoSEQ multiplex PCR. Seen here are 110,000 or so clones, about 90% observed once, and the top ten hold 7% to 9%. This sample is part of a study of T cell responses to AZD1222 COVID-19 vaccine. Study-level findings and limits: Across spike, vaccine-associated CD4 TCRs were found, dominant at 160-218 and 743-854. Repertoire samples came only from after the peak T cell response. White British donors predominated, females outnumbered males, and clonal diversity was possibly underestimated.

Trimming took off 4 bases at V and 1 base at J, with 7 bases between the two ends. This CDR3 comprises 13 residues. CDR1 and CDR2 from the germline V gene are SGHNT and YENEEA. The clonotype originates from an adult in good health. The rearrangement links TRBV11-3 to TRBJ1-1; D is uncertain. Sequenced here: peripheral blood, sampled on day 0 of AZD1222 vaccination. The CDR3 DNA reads TGTGCCAGCAGCTCCTATACGAACACTGAAGCTTTCTTT. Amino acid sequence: CASSSYTNTEAFF.